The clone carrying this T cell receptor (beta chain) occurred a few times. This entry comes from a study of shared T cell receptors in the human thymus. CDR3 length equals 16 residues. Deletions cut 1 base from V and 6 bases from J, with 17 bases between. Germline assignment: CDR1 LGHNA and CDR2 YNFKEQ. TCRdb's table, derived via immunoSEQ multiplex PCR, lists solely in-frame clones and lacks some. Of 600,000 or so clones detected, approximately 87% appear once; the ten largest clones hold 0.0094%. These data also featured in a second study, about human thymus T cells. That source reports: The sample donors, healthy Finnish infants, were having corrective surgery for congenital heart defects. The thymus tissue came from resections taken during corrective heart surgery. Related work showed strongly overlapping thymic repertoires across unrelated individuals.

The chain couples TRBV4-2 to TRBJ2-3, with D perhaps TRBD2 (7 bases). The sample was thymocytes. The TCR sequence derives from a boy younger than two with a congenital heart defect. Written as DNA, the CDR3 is TGTGCCAGCAGCCAAGTGTTGGGGGGGGCGGGGGATACGCAGTATTTT. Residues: CASSQVLGGAGDTQYF.